The 17 T cell receptor beta chains given below trace back to one sample, sequenced in a study of graft-versus-host responses after intestinal transplantation. Libraries were prepared by immunoSEQ multiplex PCR; TCRdb keeps only in-frame clonotypes and omits some of them. This repertoire shows under 150,000 clones, roughly 91% found once; its top ten account for more than 0.1%. No antigen has been assigned to these receptors. Here the sequenced sample was unstimulated CD4+ T cells sorted from spleen or lymph node cells, taken before intestinal transplant. The receptors were sampled from a human donor who received an intestinal transplant.

Only one count was recorded for this clone. V is TRBV5-1 and J is TRBJ2-1; 8 nucleotides line up with TRBD2. Germline CDR1 is SGHRS and CDR2 is YFSETQ. V shed 1 base and J 9 bases; nucleotides not matched to a gene: 3. The CDR3 covers 13 residues. Here the CDR3 reads CASSLNGGGEQFF. CDR3 in DNA: TGCGCCAGCAGCTTGAACGGGGGGGGTGAGCAGTTCTTC.

This clone has more than one count but fewer than ten. V usage is TRBV30 and J usage is TRBJ1-2; D gene ambiguous. V was cut by 7 bases and J by 4 bases, with 19 bases left in between. The CDR3 is 14 amino acids. From germline, CDR1 is GTSNPN and CDR2 SVGIG (reference sequence). CDR3 sequence: CAYATNKAFYGYTF. The CDR3 DNA is TGTGCCTACGCTACGAACAAGGCCTTCTATGGCTACACCTTC. Combining the CDR3 with reference TRBV30 and TRBJ1-2 gives the whole variable domain SQTIHQWPATLVQPVGSPLSLECTVEGTSNPNLYWYRQAAGRGLQLLFYSVGIGQISSEVPQNLSASRPQDRQFILSSKKLLLSDSGFYLCAYATNKAFYGYTFGSGTRLTVV.

This chain joins TRBV5-1 and TRBJ1-5; weak D call: TRBD1 (5 bases). This CDR3 is 13 amino acids long. Per the germline V gene, CDR1 is SGHRS and CDR2 is YFSETQ. V was pared by 0 bases and J by 6 bases, with 7 bases between. As DNA, the CDR3 is TGCGCCAGCAGCTTGGGAACAGGTCAGCCCCAGCATTTT. Translating it yields CASSLGTGQPQHF.

In regard to this clone: The same CDR3 is also encoded by other DNA sequences in this sample. The chain has TRBV5-1 and TRBJ2-5; maybe TRBD2 (5 bases). Germline V gene lookup returns CDR1 SGHRS and CDR2 YFSETQ. Trimming cost V 0 bases and J 5 bases, with 8 bases left between them. The CDR3 sequence is 13 residues long. The CDR3 here is CASSLAGGETQYF. The CDR3 nucleotides are TGCGCCAGCAGCTTGGCAGGCGGGGAGACCCAGTACTTC.

The J gene is TRBJ1-2, the V gene TRBV6-1; no clear D. The germline CDR1 and CDR2 sequences are MNHNS and SASEGT. Trimming stripped 8 bases from V and 4 bases from J, with 14 bases between. The CDR3 extends over 13 amino acids. CDR3 in amino acids: CASLDGRIYGYTF. The CDR3 nucleotides read TGTGCCAGCCTGGACGGTCGGATCTATGGCTACACCTTC.

The rearrangement joins TRBV27 to TRBJ1-1; TRBD1 matches at 7 bases. This CDR3 spans 17 amino acids. Losses at the gene ends were 3 bases for V and 2 bases for J; bases not matched to a gene: 12. The germline CDR1 and CDR2 sequences are MNHEY and SMNVEV (reference sequence). CDR3 nucleotides: TGTGCCAGCAGTTTTTGGGCCCTAGACAGGGTTAACACTGAAGCTTTCTTT. Its translation: CASSFWALDRVNTEAFF.

The CDR3 region is CASRVQGTGYEQYF. The CDR3 DNA is TGTGCCAGCAGGGTTCAGGGAACGGGGTACGAGCAGTACTTC. The rearrangement joins TRBV27 to TRBJ2-7, with D perhaps matching TRBD1 or TRBD2 (5 bases each). The CDR3 is 14 residues long. V gave up 6 bases and J gave up 4 bases, with 16 bases separating them. Looked up from germline, CDR1 is MNHEY and CDR2 is SMNVEV (reference sequence).

The chain is built from TRBV11-2 and TRBJ2-7; tentatively, D is TRBD1 (6 bases). The CDR3 extends over 15 amino acids. Looked up from germline, CDR1 is SGHAT and CDR2 is FQNNGV. V was clipped by 1 base and J by 2 bases, with 12 bases between them. The CDR3 DNA is TGTGCCAGCAGCTTAGGGGGGACAAAAGCCTACGAGCAGTACTTC. Amino acids: CASSLGGTKAYEQYF.

The chain recombines TRBV18 with TRBJ1-1; D may be TRBD1 (5 bases). Germline lookup yields CDR1 KGHSH and CDR2 LQKENI. V was clipped by 5 bases and J by 2 bases, with 12 bases between them. This CDR3 comprises 14 residues. CDR3 coding DNA: TGTGCCAGCTCAAGCACGGGGGTCAACACTGAAGCTTTCTTT. This translates into CASSSTGVNTEAFF.

This sequence joins TRBV9 and TRBJ2-1; D gene ambiguous. CDR1 and CDR2 from the germline V gene are SGDLS and YYNGEE. CDR3 size: 14 residues. The V end was cut by 3 bases, the J end by 3 bases, with 10 bases between. Written as DNA, the CDR3 is TGTGCCAGCAGCGGATCGCCTAGCTACAATGAGCAGTTCTTC. This sequence encodes CASSGSPSYNEQFF.

Worth noting for this clone: The sample has other DNA sequences that encode this CDR3 too. CDR3 in amino acids: CASSPWTSGYNEQFF. CDR3 DNA: TGTGCCAGCTCACCTTGGACTAGTGGGTACAATGAGCAGTTCTTC. The V gene is TRBV18, the J gene TRBJ2-1; 7 nucleotides agree with TRBD2. This CDR3 is built from 15 residues. Germline-derived CDR1 and CDR2 are KGHSH and LQKENI. The junction had 6 bases not matched to a gene; V was cut back by 3 bases and J by 4 bases.

V gene TRBV30 combines with J gene TRBJ2-5; 7 bases align to TRBD1. The germline V gene has CDR1 GTSNPN and CDR2 SVGIG (reference sequence). This CDR3 region has 13 residues. V dropped 6 bases and J dropped 5; count of bases not matched to a gene: 9. The CDR3 protein is CACTGTAKETQYF. In DNA, the CDR3 is TGTGCCTGTACCGGGACAGCGAAGGAGACCCAGTACTTC.

This clone was counted a single time. A junction boundary mismatches the germline segment, possibly from a read error. The chain uses TRBV7-2 and TRBJ2-1, with D maybe TRBD2 (6 bases). Germline V gene lookup returns CDR1 SGHTA and CDR2 FQGNSA. This CDR3 is built from 14 residues. The CDR3 region has the DNA TGTGCCAGCAGTCCCCCCGGTGGGCGGGATTTAGGGGTCTTC. Translated: CASSPPGGRDLGVF.

The V and J genes are TRBV7-2 and TRBJ2-1, with 7 bases matching TRBD2. The germline V gene has CDR1 SGHTA and CDR2 FQGNSA. The CDR3 is 13 residues long. The junction had 0 bases not matched to a gene; V was cut back by 0 bases and J by 7 bases. For the CDR3, the DNA is TGTGCCAGCAGCTTAGCTAGCGGGAATGAGCAGTTCTTC. It is translated as CASSLASGNEQFF.

The chain employs TRBV28 and TRBJ2-2; no definite D call. This CDR3 comprises 14 residues. Germline CDR1 and CDR2: MDHEN and SYDVKM. V lost 5 bases and J 5 bases, leaving 12 bases between the germline ends. The CDR3 coding sequence is TGTGCCAGCAGTGGGGAACTTTGGACCGGGGAGCTGTTTTTT. Translation gives CASSGELWTGELFF.

The count of this clone is one. The rearrangement uses TRBV19 and TRBJ1-5; D remains unclear. The CDR3 length is 13 residues. CDR1 is LNHDA and CDR2 is SQIVND in the germline V gene (reference sequence). V dropped 5 bases and J dropped 6 bases, with 11 bases sitting between them. The CDR3, as DNA: TGTGCCAGTAGTCCCCGAGGGAGTCAGCCCCAGCATTTT. Protein product: CASSPRGSQPQHF.

This clone was found a few times. The genes are TRBV10-3 and TRBJ1-2; a possible D gene is TRBD1 (6 bases). Between the trimmed V and J ends, which lost 6 bases and 5 bases, there was a span of 16 bases. Germline V gene sequence: CDR1 ENHRY, CDR2 SYGVKD. The CDR3 covers 14 residues. CDR3 region: CAISRQTGTYGYTF. CDR3 nucleotide sequence: TGTGCCATCAGCCGACAAACAGGGACATATGGCTACACCTTC.